The T cell receptor beta chain described here comes from a study of shared clonotypes between healthy human individuals. Study-wide context: Three plates were used per donor for CD4 naive, three for CD4 memory, two for CD8 naive and one for CD8 memory.

Study observations and caveats: Naive subsets tended to show greater estimated richness than memory subsets. The study found lower generation probabilities in non-shared clonotypes than in those shared by all four donors.

About this clone: Its antigen is still unknown.

V lost 0 bases to trimming and J lost 5 bases; unmatched junction nucleotides: 6. Germline V lookup: CDR1 SGHDT, CDR2 YYEEEE. The CDR3 covers 15 residues. Deep-level running was used for the assay. Produced via immunoSEQ multiplex PCR; TCRdb's table is partial and in-frame only. Here the sample spans roughly 640,000 clones, approximately 79% being singletons. Specimen: memory CD4+ T cells sorted from blood. Subset of the sample: CD45RA-negative fraction. This TCR was sampled from a woman aged 25 to 45 in good health. The chain carries TRBV5-6 and TRBJ2-5; 8 nucleotides match TRBD1. Here the CDR3 reads CASSLEGQGFETQYF. DNA of the CDR3: TGTGCCAGCAGCTTGGAAGGACAGGGCTTCGAGACCCAGTACTTC.